The TCR beta chain described here comes from a study of control samples from healthy donors and cancer patients. The data were produced by immunoSEQ multiplex PCR, yet TCRdb's version contains in-frame clones alone and is incomplete. In the table there are more than 90,000 clones, 85% to 90% of which are singletons. The sequence came from a young man in good health. The sequencing sample was made of blood.

The DNA of the CDR3 is TGTGCCAGCAGTTCTCGACCGGGACAGGCTCTCAGCACGTACCAAGAGACCCAGTACTTC. It yields the protein CASSSRPGQALSTYQETQYF. The rearrangement joins TRBV27 to TRBJ2-5; 8 bases match TRBD1. V trimming: 4 bases; J trimming: 0 bases; junction bases outside the gene matches: 19. Germline V gene lookup returns CDR1 MNHEY and CDR2 SMNVEV (reference sequence). The CDR3 sequence is 20 residues long.